Presented here are 26 T cell receptor beta chains from one specimen sequenced in a study of T cell responses to AZD1222 COVID-19 vaccine. Profiling relied on immunoSEQ multiplex PCR, and the TCRdb table lists in-frame clones only, not all of them. The sample records 40,000 to 45,000 clones, 65% to 85% being singletons. Sequencing was performed on peripheral blood, taken on day 0 of AZD1222 vaccination. Receptor source: an adult in good health.

The chain links TRBV6-5 to TRBJ2-1; D remains ambiguous. The CDR3 runs 13 residues. Trimming removed 2 bases at V and 6 bases at J, with 8 bases between. The V gene's germline CDR1 is MNHEY and CDR2 SVGAGI. The CDR3: CASSYGQTNEQFF. For the CDR3, the DNA is TGTGCCAGCAGTTACGGGCAGACCAATGAGCAGTTCTTC.

V is TRBV7-2 and J is TRBJ1-5; tentative D call: TRBD1 (6 bases). Trimming removed 5 bases at V and 7 bases at J, with 15 bases between. The CDR3 length is 14 residues. Germline CDR1 and CDR2: SGHTA and FQGNSA. The CDR3, as DNA: TGTGCCAGCAGCCCGGACAGTTATTACCAGCCCCAGCATTTT. Amino acids: CASSPDSYYQPQHF.

The V and J genes are TRBV30 and TRBJ1-4, with D perhaps TRBD1 (5 bases). The V gene lost 5 bases and the J gene lost 0 bases, with 13 bases spanning the gap. The germline CDR1 and CDR2 sequences are GTSNPN and SVGIG (reference sequence). The CDR3 has 15 residues. This CDR3 reads CAWAYGGSTNEKLFF. CDR3 nucleotides: TGTGCCTGGGCCTACGGGGGATCAACTAATGAAAAACTGTTTTTT.

The rearrangement links TRBV6-5 to TRBJ1-6, with D possibly TRBD1 on 5 matching bases. V dropped 2 bases and J dropped 6 bases, with 8 bases sitting between them. The CDR3 spans 14 residues. Germline lookup yields CDR1 MNHEY and CDR2 SVGAGI. The CDR3 DNA is TGTGCCAGCAGTTACGTCAGGGCTAATTCACCCCTCCACTTT. This sequence encodes CASSYVRANSPLHF.

This rearrangement joins TRBV19 to TRBJ2-1, with a tentative D call TRBD1 (5 bases). Trimming cost V 3 bases and J 6 bases, with 9 bases left between them. The germline CDR1 and CDR2 sequences are LNHDA and SQIVND (reference sequence). The CDR3 is made up of 13 amino acids. The DNA for the CDR3 is TGTGCCAGTAGTATCACAACAGGCAATGAGCAGTTCTTC. Translating gives CASSITTGNEQFF.

The chain employs TRBV12-5 and TRBJ2-1; tentative D call: TRBD2 (5 bases). This CDR3 is 18 amino acids long. V was clipped by 3 bases and J by 1 base, with 19 bases between them. The germline gives CDR1 LGHNT, CDR2 FRNRAP. CDR3 sequence: CASGFYNDGGDSYNEQFF. Here the CDR3 DNA reads TGTGCTAGTGGTTTCTACAACGACGGAGGTGATTCCTACAATGAGCAGTTCTTC.

There are a few counts of this clone. This chain uses TRBV28 with TRBJ1-3, with TRBD1 matching over 7 bases. V lost 4 bases, J lost 1 base, and 4 bases stayed unmatched. CDR3 length: 15 residues. Germline CDR1 and CDR2: MDHEN and SYDVKM. Here the CDR3 reads CASSSAGGSGNTIYF. In nucleotides, the CDR3 is TGTGCCAGCAGTTCTGCAGGGGGATCTGGAAACACCATATATTTT.

This clone has a handful of counts. This chain joins TRBV10-3 and TRBJ2-7, with 10 bases aligning to TRBD2. The germline V gene encodes CDR1 ENHRY and CDR2 SYGVKD. The length of the CDR3 is 16 residues. V trimming: 4 bases; J trimming: 3 bases; junction bases outside the gene matches: 9. CDR3 protein: CAISGTTSGVGYEQYF. The CDR3 DNA follows: TGTGCCATCAGTGGCACTACTAGCGGGGTAGGCTACGAGCAGTACTTC.

This chain uses TRBV6-5 with TRBJ2-7, with D unresolved. Germline lookup yields CDR1 MNHEY and CDR2 SVGAGI. The CDR3 is made up of 11 amino acids. The V end was cut by 6 bases, the J end by 0 bases, with 3 bases between. Here the CDR3 reads CASRGSYEQYF. CDR3 bases: TGTGCCAGCAGGGGCTCCTACGAGCAGTACTTC.

The V call is TRBV28, the J call TRBJ2-1, with 7 nucleotides matching TRBD1. The germline V gene has CDR1 MDHEN and CDR2 SYDVKM. This CDR3 spans 15 amino acids. The junction had 11 bases not matched to a gene; V was cut back by 10 bases and J by 2 bases. The CDR3 nucleotides are TGTGCCACTGACCTTTGGGACAGCACCTACAATGAGCAGTTCTTC. It yields the protein CATDLWDSTYNEQFF.

This clone was counted once. V gene TRBV2 combines with J gene TRBJ2-7; 8 nucleotides align to TRBD1. CDR3 size: 15 residues. The trim removed 7 bases at V and 5 bases at J, leaving 13 bases unmatched. Germline values: CDR1 SNHLY, CDR2 FYNNEI. The CDR3 here is CASIKSTGTGDEQYF. As DNA, the CDR3 is TGTGCCAGCATCAAAAGCACCGGGACAGGCGACGAGCAGTACTTC.

The chain is built from TRBV2 and TRBJ2-6; unclear D gene. The germline gives CDR1 SNHLY, CDR2 FYNNEI. The germline V and J ends were trimmed by 5 bases and 0 bases, with 14 bases remaining between them. The CDR3 sequence is 17 residues long. Written as DNA, the CDR3 is TGTGCCAGCAGTATCCCCACAATACGCTCTGGGGCCAACGTCCTGACTTTC. This gives the protein CASSIPTIRSGANVLTF.

This chain links TRBV29-1 with TRBJ1-5; D uncertain. CDR1 is SQVTM and CDR2 is ANQGSEA in the germline V gene. There are 13 residues in the CDR3. The V gene lost 2 bases and the J gene lost 3 bases, with 8 bases spanning the gap. This CDR3 reads CSVEFGPNQPQHF. CDR3 in DNA: TGCAGCGTTGAATTCGGTCCCAATCAGCCCCAGCATTTT. The variable domain in full, with the rest retrieved from reference TRBV29-1 and TRBJ1-5, is SAVISQKPSRDICQRGTSLTIQCQVDSQVTMMFWYRQQPGQSLTLIATANQGSEATYESGFVIDKFPISRPNLTFSTLTVSNMSPEDSSIYLCSVEFGPNQPQHFGDGTRLSIL.

The sample holds one count of this clone. The V gene is TRBV28, the J gene TRBJ1-2, with 7 bases lining up with TRBD1. CDR1 and CDR2 (germline): MDHEN, SYDVKM. The trim removed 5 bases at V and 4 bases at J, leaving 13 bases unmatched. The CDR3 consists of 16 residues. The CDR3 DNA reads as TGTGCCAGCAGTGTTCTCCGGGACAGAAGTACCTATGGCTACACCTTC. Translation: CASSVLRDRSTYGYTF.

The chain recombines TRBV7-8 with TRBJ1-1; D perhaps matches TRBD1 (5 bases). Per the germline V gene, CDR1 is SGHVS and CDR2 is FQNEAQ. This CDR3 is 15 amino acids long. Trimming stripped 5 bases from V and 4 bases from J, with 17 bases between. CDR3 sequence (DNA): TGTGCCAGCAGCCCGTGGAGGGGCCTCGGCACTGAAGCTTTCTTT. Its translation is CASSPWRGLGTEAFF.

The chain is built from TRBV11-2 and TRBJ2-2, with D unresolved. V lost 2 bases, J lost 4 bases, and 8 bases lay in between. This CDR3 has 14 amino acids. From germline, CDR1 is SGHAT and CDR2 FQNNGV. The CDR3 DNA reads TGTGCCAGCAGCTTAAGACGGTCCACCGGGGAGCTGTTTTTT. This translates into CASSLRRSTGELFF.

This sequence joins TRBV4-2 and TRBJ2-7; the match to TRBD2 covers 7 bases. CDR1 is LGHNA, CDR2 YNFKEQ, per germline. Germline trimming cut 1 base from V and 0 bases from J; bases unmatched to any gene: 9. This CDR3 is 17 amino acids long. This CDR3 is CASSQVVVAGSSYEQYF. The CDR3 region has the DNA TGTGCCAGCAGCCAAGTAGTAGTAGCGGGCAGCTCCTACGAGCAGTACTTC.

The J gene is TRBJ2-5, the V gene TRBV20-1; no clear D. Germline CDR1 reads DFQATT; CDR2 reads SNEGSKA (reference sequence). V gave up 2 bases and J gave up 4 bases, with 5 bases separating them. The CDR3 is made up of 11 amino acids. The CDR3 nucleotides are TGCAGTGCTAGATTGGGAGAGACCCAGTACTTC. Translated: CSARLGETQYF.

This chain joins TRBV28 and TRBJ2-5, with D perhaps TRBD2 (6 bases). The ends were cut back, 10 bases at V and 5 bases at J, with 11 bases in the middle. The CDR3 totals 11 residues. CDR1 and CDR2 (germline): MDHEN, SYDVKM. DNA of the CDR3: TGTGCCATCGGGAGAGGGGAGACCCAGTACTTC. This translates into CAIGRGETQYF.

This clone was recorded once. This rearrangement joins TRBV30 to TRBJ2-1; D might be TRBD2 (5 bases). Trimming took 4 bases from V and 0 from J, leaving 10 bases between them. The CDR3 loop spans 14 amino acids. Germline CDR1 GTSNPN, CDR2 SVGIG (reference sequence). As DNA, the CDR3 is TGTGCCTGGAAGGAAGGGAGCTCCTACAATGAGCAGTTCTTC. Translated, it gives CAWKEGSSYNEQFF.

The rearrangement joins TRBV6-2 or TRBV6-3 to TRBJ2-4; a weak D match, TRBD2 (6 bases). Germline V gives CDR1 MNHEY, CDR2 SVGEGT. The CDR3 contains 14 residues. The germline V and J ends were trimmed by 6 bases and 3 bases, with 12 bases remaining between them. CDR3 nucleotides: TGTGCCAGCAGCGGGGGAGGAGTCAAAAACATTCAGTACTTC. It specifies CASSGGGVKNIQYF.

The V and J genes are TRBV5-6 and TRBJ1-1, with 8 bases matching TRBD1. Per germline, CDR1 SGHDT and CDR2 YYEEEE. The CDR3 extends over 12 amino acids. Losses at the gene ends were 4 bases for V and 10 bases for J; bases not matched to a gene: 6. CDR3 in DNA: TGTGCCAGCAGCGGCGCGCAGGGGGCAGCTTTCTTT. Encoded protein: CASSGAQGAAFF.

This chain uses TRBV27 with TRBJ2-7, with 11 bases that match TRBD2. This CDR3 has 15 residues. Germline CDR1 and CDR2: MNHEY and SMNVEV (reference sequence). The ends lost 5 bases at V and 2 bases at J; junction bases unmatched: 5. CDR3 sequence reads: CASSKGTSGAYEQYF. DNA of the CDR3: TGTGCCAGCAGTAAAGGGACTAGCGGTGCCTACGAGCAGTACTTC.

The chain combines TRBV30 with TRBJ2-7; D remains ambiguous. There are 13 residues in the CDR3. The germline V gene encodes CDR1 GTSNPN and CDR2 SVGIG (reference sequence). Trimming left V 2 bases short and J 5 bases short, with 13 bases between. The CDR3 protein is CAWSLSFFHEQYF. The CDR3 DNA reads TGTGCCTGGAGTCTCTCGTTTTTTCACGAGCAGTACTTC.

The V gene is TRBV6-2 or TRBV6-3, the J gene TRBJ2-3, with TRBD2 matching over 15 bases. CDR3 size: 18 residues. Germline CDR1 reads MNHEY; CDR2 reads SVGEGT. The V gene end was trimmed by 5 bases and the J gene end by 5 bases; junction bases not matched to a gene: 11. The chain's CDR3 is CASSQKRTSGGVEDTQYF. In DNA form, the CDR3 reads TGTGCCAGCAGTCAGAAAAGGACTAGCGGGGGGGTTGAAGATACGCAGTATTTT.

The chain uses TRBV2 and TRBJ2-5; D is ambiguous. There are 14 residues in the CDR3. Trimming took 5 bases from V and 7 from J, leaving 17 bases between them. Germline lookup yields CDR1 SNHLY and CDR2 FYNNEI. CDR3 nucleotides: TGTGCCAGCAGTCCCGGGTCGGTCCAATGGACCCAGTACTTC. It encodes CASSPGSVQWTQYF.